These T cell receptor beta chains were read from a single sample in a study of T cell responses to AZD1222 COVID-19 vaccine. Clones were sequenced by immunoSEQ multiplex PCR, and TCRdb holds only the in-frame ones, with some missing. The data contain roughly 65,000 clones, roughly 90% of them seen just once; the ten biggest clones take up roughly 8.3%. Sequencing was performed on peripheral blood, taken on day 0 of AZD1222 vaccination. These TCRs come from an adult in good health. Each CDR3 is given with its conserved first and last residue. The D gene is left open where the match is weak.

v_gene: TRBV7-3
j_gene: TRBJ2-5
d_gene: NA
CDR3aa: CASSLTSGAETQYF

v_gene: TRBV7-2
j_gene: TRBJ2-7
d_gene: NA
CDR3aa: CASSQGLGSLPSVTEQYF

v_gene: TRBV27
j_gene: TRBJ2-7
d_gene: NA
CDR3aa: CASRWTQSSYEQYF

v_gene: TRBV7-8
j_gene: TRBJ1-3
d_gene: TRBD1
CDR3aa: CASSPDRGIGNTIYF

v_gene: TRBV5-5
j_gene: TRBJ2-1
d_gene: TRBD1
CDR3aa: CASSSMGQYEQFF

v_gene: TRBV19
j_gene: TRBJ2-4
d_gene: TRBD2
CDR3aa: CASSRRLAGDWVDIQYF

v_gene: TRBV7-8
j_gene: TRBJ2-1
d_gene: TRBD2
CDR3aa: CASHHLSGRKNYNEQFF

v_gene: TRBV24-1
j_gene: TRBJ2-4
d_gene: TRBD1
CDR3aa: CATSDSTGGEAKNIQYF

v_gene: TRBV6-5
j_gene: TRBJ2-3
d_gene: NA
CDR3aa: CASRTGSRTDTQYF

v_gene: TRBV6-5
j_gene: TRBJ2-1
d_gene: NA
CDR3aa: CASSQRDRPGDEQFF

v_gene: TRBV19
j_gene: TRBJ2-2
d_gene: NA
CDR3aa: CASSISGGPLNTGELFF

v_gene: TRBV6-5
j_gene: TRBJ1-2
d_gene: NA
CDR3aa: CASAGGRTEVGYTF

v_gene: TRBV29-1
j_gene: TRBJ1-1
d_gene: NA
CDR3aa: CSVDVGPLGF

v_gene: TRBV18
j_gene: TRBJ1-1
d_gene: TRBD1
CDR3aa: CASSPRTGEGTEAFF

v_gene: TRBV29-1
j_gene: TRBJ2-7
d_gene: NA
CDR3aa: CSVEFVGTAYEQYF

v_gene: TRBV23-1
j_gene: TRBJ2-7
d_gene: TRBD1
CDR3aa: CASSPRGQGRPSYEQYF

v_gene: TRBV28
j_gene: TRBJ1-5
d_gene: NA
CDR3aa: CASSFWGDINQPQHF

v_gene: TRBV28
j_gene: TRBJ2-1
d_gene: TRBD1
CDR3aa: CASSPSTGGDVYEQFF

v_gene: TRBV5-3
j_gene: TRBJ2-2
d_gene: TRBD2
CDR3aa: CARNDRLSGSSPQGTGELFF

v_gene: TRBV27
j_gene: TRBJ1-3
d_gene: NA
CDR3aa: CASSGGFSGNTIYF

v_gene: TRBV24-1
j_gene: TRBJ2-2
d_gene: TRBD1
CDR3aa: CATSDSGTVTGELFF

v_gene: TRBV2
j_gene: TRBJ1-2
d_gene: TRBD1
CDR3aa: CASTIGQGARTF

v_gene: TRBV9
j_gene: TRBJ2-7
d_gene: NA
CDR3aa: CASSPRQVTFEQYF

v_gene: TRBV6-2/TRBV6-3
j_gene: TRBJ2-5
d_gene: NA
CDR3aa: CASSQQNQETQYF

v_gene: TRBV15
j_gene: TRBJ1-5
d_gene: NA
CDR3aa: CATSRDWLGDDQPQHF

v_gene: TRBV11-2
j_gene: TRBJ1-2
d_gene: NA
CDR3aa: CASSSIGEPNYGYTF

v_gene: TRBV23-1
j_gene: TRBJ2-1
d_gene: TRBD2
CDR3aa: CASSLAGCGSNEQFF

v_gene: TRBV20-1
j_gene: TRBJ2-5
d_gene: NA
CDR3aa: CSARLITGQYF

v_gene: TRBV15
j_gene: TRBJ2-7
d_gene: NA
CDR3aa: CATSSPPGPYEQYF

v_gene: TRBV5-1
j_gene: TRBJ2-1
d_gene: TRBD2
CDR3aa: CASSSGLAGPYNEQFF

v_gene: TRBV4-1
j_gene: TRBJ2-1
d_gene: TRBD2
CDR3aa: CASSPRGSGSNEQFF

v_gene: TRBV25-1
j_gene: TRBJ2-7
d_gene: NA
CDR3aa: CASSETPGSSYEQYF

v_gene: TRBV19
j_gene: TRBJ1-5
d_gene: TRBD1
CDR3aa: CASSISVTGLQPQHF

v_gene: TRBV6-2/TRBV6-3
j_gene: TRBJ2-1
d_gene: TRBD1
CDR3aa: CASSQDRGSYNEQFF

v_gene: TRBV5-5
j_gene: TRBJ1-5
d_gene: NA
CDR3aa: CASSPDTLYQPQHF

v_gene: TRBV5-1
j_gene: TRBJ2-1
d_gene: TRBD2
CDR3aa: CASTLGTSDYNEQFF

v_gene: TRBV4-2
j_gene: TRBJ2-7
d_gene: NA
CDR3aa: CASSQVRGENYEQYF

v_gene: TRBV4-2
j_gene: TRBJ2-2
d_gene: TRBD2
CDR3aa: CASSPGGSERNTGELFF

v_gene: TRBV19
j_gene: TRBJ1-4
d_gene: NA
CDR3aa: CASSTGTQQGKLFF

v_gene: TRBV27
j_gene: TRBJ1-1
d_gene: NA
CDR3aa: CASSLAGMNTEAFF

v_gene: TRBV12-3/TRBV12-4
j_gene: TRBJ1-1
d_gene: NA
CDR3aa: CASSLEMNTEAFF

v_gene: TRBV19
j_gene: TRBJ1-5
d_gene: NA
CDR3aa: CATRTVYSNQPQHF

v_gene: TRBV28
j_gene: TRBJ1-1
d_gene: TRBD1
CDR3aa: CASSPLGRGWGNTEAFF

v_gene: TRBV29-1
j_gene: TRBJ2-1
d_gene: TRBD1
CDR3aa: CSVSIRGRSREQFF

v_gene: TRBV21-1
j_gene: TRBJ1-4
d_gene: NA
CDR3aa: CASSNRTGFSEKLFF

v_gene: TRBV10-1
j_gene: TRBJ1-4
d_gene: NA
CDR3aa: CASSERYAKGNEKLFF

v_gene: TRBV7-9
j_gene: TRBJ2-1
d_gene: TRBD2
CDR3aa: CASSDTSGTYNEQFF

v_gene: TRBV3-1/TRBV3-2
j_gene: TRBJ2-7
d_gene: TRBD1
CDR3aa: CASSQAGTGAREQYF

v_gene: TRBV10-3
j_gene: TRBJ1-1
d_gene: NA
CDR3aa: CAISPEEVFTEAFF

v_gene: TRBV19
j_gene: TRBJ2-4
d_gene: TRBD2
CDR3aa: CASSVSGIGAKNIQYF

v_gene: TRBV5-1
j_gene: TRBJ2-3
d_gene: TRBD2
CDR3aa: CASAPGLGTDTQYF

v_gene: TRBV19
j_gene: TRBJ1-2
d_gene: NA
CDR3aa: CASAGISGLPDYGYTF

v_gene: TRBV28
j_gene: TRBJ2-7
d_gene: TRBD1
CDR3aa: CASPPAGGPYEQYF

v_gene: TRBV24-1
j_gene: TRBJ2-1
d_gene: TRBD2
CDR3aa: CATSLSGSSYNEQFF

v_gene: TRBV6-4
j_gene: TRBJ2-3
d_gene: TRBD2
CDR3aa: CASSDTGLAADTQYF